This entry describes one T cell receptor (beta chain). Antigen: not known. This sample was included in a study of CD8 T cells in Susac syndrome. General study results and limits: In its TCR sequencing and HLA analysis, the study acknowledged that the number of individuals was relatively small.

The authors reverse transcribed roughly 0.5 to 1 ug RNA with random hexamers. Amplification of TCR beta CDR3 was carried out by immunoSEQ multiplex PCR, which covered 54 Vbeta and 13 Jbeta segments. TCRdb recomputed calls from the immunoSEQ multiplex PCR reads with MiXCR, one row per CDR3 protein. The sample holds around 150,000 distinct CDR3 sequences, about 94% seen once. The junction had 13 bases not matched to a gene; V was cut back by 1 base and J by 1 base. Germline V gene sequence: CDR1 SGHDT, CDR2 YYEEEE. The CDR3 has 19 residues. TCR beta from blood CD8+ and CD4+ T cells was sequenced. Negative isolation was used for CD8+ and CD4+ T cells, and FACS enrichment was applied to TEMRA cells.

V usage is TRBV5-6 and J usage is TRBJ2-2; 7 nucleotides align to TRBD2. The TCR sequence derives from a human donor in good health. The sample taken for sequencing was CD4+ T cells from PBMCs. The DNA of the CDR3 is TGTGCCAGCAGCTTGCCCCTCTCTCCAGGCGGGGGGAACACCGGGGAGCTGTTTTTT. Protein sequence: CASSLPLSPGGGNTGELFF.